A selection of T cell receptor beta chains follows, all from one sample in a study of CD8 T cells in ankylosing spondylitis. TCRdb itself ran the 5' RACE reads through MiXCR, one entry per CDR3 protein. Here the sample spans under 150,000 distinct CDR3 sequences, 10% to 12% being singletons. Sequencing used blood, either unsorted or a sorted T cell fraction (not recorded which). The receptor source for this set is a female donor with ankylosing spondylitis or in good health (not recorded which). Each CDR3 is given with its conserved first and last residue. A D gene is named only where the DNA matches it firmly. Part of the rows lack a size; the others show once, few, many or a class for expanded clones.

clone size	D gene	V gene	J gene	CDR3 DNA	CDR3 protein
many	-	TRBV13	TRBJ1-3	TGTGCCAGCAGCCTAGGGGACACCTCTGGAAACACCATATATTTT	CASSLGDTSGNTIYF
-	TRBD1	TRBV3-1	TRBJ2-7	TGTGCCAGCAGCCAAAGTAGGAGGACAGGGGGACTTTACGAGCAGTACTTC	CASSQSRRTGGLYEQYF
many	-	TRBV28	TRBJ2-7	TGTGCCAGCACCCGGACGGGATCCTACGAGCAGTACTTC	CASTRTGSYEQYF
many	TRBD1	TRBV20-1	TRBJ1-6	TGCAGTGCACCCTATACAGGGGCGATTTCACCCCTCCACTTT	CSAPYTGAISPLHF
many	-	TRBV27	TRBJ2-3	TGTGCCAGCAGTTTATCGGGCCGCGCAGATACGCAGTATTTT	CASSLSGRADTQYF
many	TRBD1	TRBV5-1	TRBJ1-1	TGCGCCAGCAGCAAGAATACAGGGGAAGCTGAAGCTTTCTTT	CASSKNTGEAEAFF
many	TRBD2	TRBV29-1	TRBJ2-7	TGCAGCGTCTCTAGCGGGGCCTCCTACGAGCAGTACTTC	CSVSSGASYEQYF
few	-	TRBV6-6	TRBJ2-5	TGTGCCAGCAGTTCGCAGTGGCAAGAGACCCAGTACTTC	CASSSQWQETQYF
many	-	TRBV7-9	TRBJ1-4	TGTGCCAGCAGCCTGGACGCAACCGGTGAAAAACTGTTTTTT	CASSLDATGEKLFF
many	-	TRBV12-3/TRBV12-4	TRBJ2-3	TGTGCCAGCAGCCCCTGGGCGGACACCACAGATACGCAGTATTTT	CASSPWADTTDTQYF
many	-	TRBV7-3	TRBJ1-3	TGTGCCAGCAGCTTCGGACAGGGAAACACCATATATTTT	CASSFGQGNTIYF
many	-	TRBV7-2	TRBJ2-3	TGTGCCAGCAGCCCCAGTTCTAGCACAGATACGCAGTATTTT	CASSPSSSTDTQYF